This T cell receptor beta chain was captured in a study of response to subunit inactivated influenza vaccine (dated by TCRdb to 2016 to 2019). The study in broad terms: Deep quantitative profiling of the T cell receptor repertoire was used in the study to follow responses to a trivalent subunit inactivated influenza vaccine.

This clonotype was seen only a few times. No cognate antigen has been identified for it. Per-base quality was not reported, and no clone a single base away is much larger than it. General study outcomes and caveats: According to the authors, only a limited number of new T cells may be recruited by each seasonal influenza vaccination.

Library prep was done by RT-PCR. The sequencer was an Illumina HiSeq 2500. TCRdb applied fastp at Q25 and MiXCR to the public reads, then kept only in-frame beta chains. Here each entry gathers all rows of one CDR3 protein and keeps the most common genes and DNA. This sample holds around 320,000 distinct CDR3 sequences; over 20% were observed only once. The ten largest make up about a tenth of the sample. The receptor was derived from a man aged 50 to 75 who received an inactivated influenza vaccine. Donor details come from another sample of the same person, matched by shared clones. The material sequenced was PBMCs from blood, taken approximately 22 months after vaccination.

The DNA is as follows: TGTGCCAGCAGTTACTTGGGTTCCGGGGAGCTGTTTTTT. Translated, it reads CASSYLGSGELFF. In this chain, TRBV6-6 is recombined with TRBJ2-2, with no confidently assigned D gene. Inclusive of the bounding cysteine and phenylalanine, the CDR3 is 13 residues long. Of the read, only the CDR3 DNA is kept; its 39 bases are in frame from base 1. The junction carries 6 bases between V and J, which are trimmed by 1 base and 6 bases respectively. Looking up the germline V gene (reference sequence) yields CDR1 MNHNY and CDR2 SVGAGI.